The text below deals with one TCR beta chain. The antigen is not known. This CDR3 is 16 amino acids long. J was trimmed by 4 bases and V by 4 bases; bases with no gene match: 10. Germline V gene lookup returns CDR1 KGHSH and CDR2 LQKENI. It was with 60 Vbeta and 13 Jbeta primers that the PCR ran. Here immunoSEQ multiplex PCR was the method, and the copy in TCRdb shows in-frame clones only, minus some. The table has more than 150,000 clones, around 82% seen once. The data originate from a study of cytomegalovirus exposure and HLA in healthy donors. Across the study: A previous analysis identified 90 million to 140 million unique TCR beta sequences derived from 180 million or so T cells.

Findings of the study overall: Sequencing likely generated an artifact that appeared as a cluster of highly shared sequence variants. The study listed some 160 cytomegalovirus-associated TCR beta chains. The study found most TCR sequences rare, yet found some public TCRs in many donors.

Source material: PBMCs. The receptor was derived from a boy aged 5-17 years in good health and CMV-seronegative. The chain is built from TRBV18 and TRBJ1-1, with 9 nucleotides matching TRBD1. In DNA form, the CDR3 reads TGTGCCAGCTCACTACAGGGGGCAAGAATGAGCACTGAAGCTTTCTTT. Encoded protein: CASSLQGARMSTEAFF.